This T cell receptor (beta chain) stems from a study of OX40 agonist ivuxolimab in advanced cancers. In the study overall: The patients received agonistic anti-OX40 (CD134) antibody ivuxolimab. Participants could have had prior anti-PD-1, anti-PD-L1 or anti-CTLA-4 therapy, and approximately 40% had some. Study-wide results and limits: Researchers did not establish what antigens the expanded peripheral T cells target. Patients who responded partially at 0.1-3.0 mg/kg showed clonal expansion ranking among the lowest.

The table came from immunoSEQ multiplex PCR; TCRdb's copy has only in-frame clones and leaves some out. The profile shows around 40,000 clones, 80% of them singletons. Note on this clone: Antigen specificity is unknown.

This TCR derives from an adult with an advanced solid tumor such as melanoma, head and neck, liver or kidney cancer. The material was CD4+ or CD8+ T cells sorted from blood, obtained in a trial of the OX40 agonist ivuxolimab.

In DNA, the CDR3 is TGTGCCAGCAGCTTGGAGCTATCATACAATGAGCAGTTCTTC. It encodes CASSLELSYNEQFF. This chain links TRBV5-4 with TRBJ2-1; no clear D gene. The germline V gene encodes CDR1 SGHNT and CDR2 YYREEE (reference sequence). CDR3 size: 14 residues. Trimming took 0 bases from V and 4 from J, leaving 8 bases between them.